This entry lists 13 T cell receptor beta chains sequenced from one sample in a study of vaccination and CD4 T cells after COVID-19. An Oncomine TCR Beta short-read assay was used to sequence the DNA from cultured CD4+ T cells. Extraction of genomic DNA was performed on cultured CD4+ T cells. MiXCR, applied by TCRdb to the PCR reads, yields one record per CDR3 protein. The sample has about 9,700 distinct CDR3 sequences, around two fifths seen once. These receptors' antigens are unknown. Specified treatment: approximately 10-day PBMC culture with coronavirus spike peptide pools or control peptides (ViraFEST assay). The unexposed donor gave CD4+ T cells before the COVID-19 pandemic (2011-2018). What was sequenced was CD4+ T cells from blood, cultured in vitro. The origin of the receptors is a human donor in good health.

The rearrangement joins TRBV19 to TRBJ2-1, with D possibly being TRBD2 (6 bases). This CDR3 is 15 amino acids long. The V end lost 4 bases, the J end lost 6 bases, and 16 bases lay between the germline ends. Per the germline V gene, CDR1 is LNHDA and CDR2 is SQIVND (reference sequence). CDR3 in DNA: TGTGCCAGTAGTACTGGGACTGCCGGCGGCAATGAGCAGTTCTTC. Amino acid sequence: CASSTGTAGGNEQFF. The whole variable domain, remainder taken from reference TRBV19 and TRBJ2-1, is DGGITQSPKYLFRKEGQNVTLSCEQNLNHDAMYWYRQDPGQGLRLIYYSQIVNDFQKGDIAEGYSVSREKKESFPLTVTSAQKNPTAFYLCASSTGTAGGNEQFFGPGTRLTVL.

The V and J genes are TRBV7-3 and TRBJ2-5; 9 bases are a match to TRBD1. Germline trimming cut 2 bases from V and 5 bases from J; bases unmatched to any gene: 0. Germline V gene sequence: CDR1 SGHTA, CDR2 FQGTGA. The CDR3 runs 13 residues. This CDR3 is CASSLGTGETQYF. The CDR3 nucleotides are TGTGCCAGCAGCTTAGGGACAGGGGAGACCCAGTACTTC.

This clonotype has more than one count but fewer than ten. The CDR3 loop reads CASSGQGGGTEAFF. CDR3 nucleotides: TGTGCCAGCAGCGGACAGGGGGGTGGAACTGAAGCTTTCTTT. The V call is TRBV7-2, the J call TRBJ1-1; TRBD1 aligns across 10 bases. CDR3 length equals 14 residues. Germline-derived CDR1 and CDR2 are SGHTA and FQGNSA. V lost 5 bases to trimming and J lost 5 bases; unmatched junction nucleotides: 5.

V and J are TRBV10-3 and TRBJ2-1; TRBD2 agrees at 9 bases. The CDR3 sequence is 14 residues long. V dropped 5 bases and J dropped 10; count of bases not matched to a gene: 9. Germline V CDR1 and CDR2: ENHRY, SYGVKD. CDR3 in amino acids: CAISRIAGEGEQFF. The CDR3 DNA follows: TGTGCCATCAGTAGGATAGCGGGGGAAGGGGAGCAGTTCTTC.

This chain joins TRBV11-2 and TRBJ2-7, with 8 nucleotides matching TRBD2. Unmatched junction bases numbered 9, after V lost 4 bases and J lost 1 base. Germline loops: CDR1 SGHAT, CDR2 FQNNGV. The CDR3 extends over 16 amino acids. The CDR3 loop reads CASSSLRAGGSYEQYF. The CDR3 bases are TGTGCCAGCAGCTCCCTGAGGGCGGGAGGTTCCTACGAGCAGTACTTC.

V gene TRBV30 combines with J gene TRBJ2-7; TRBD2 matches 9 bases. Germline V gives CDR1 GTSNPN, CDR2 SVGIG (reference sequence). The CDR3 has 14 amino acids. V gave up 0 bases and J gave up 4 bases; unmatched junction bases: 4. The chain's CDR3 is CAWSVIAGAYEQYF. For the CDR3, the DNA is TGTGCCTGGAGTGTAATAGCGGGAGCGTACGAGCAGTACTTC.

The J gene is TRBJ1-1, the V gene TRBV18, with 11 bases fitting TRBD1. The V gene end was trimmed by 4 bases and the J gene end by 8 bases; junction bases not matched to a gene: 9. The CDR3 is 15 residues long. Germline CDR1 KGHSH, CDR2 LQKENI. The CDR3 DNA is TGTGCCAGCTCACAAGCCGGGACAGGGGGGCGGGAAGCTTTCTTT. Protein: CASSQAGTGGREAFF.

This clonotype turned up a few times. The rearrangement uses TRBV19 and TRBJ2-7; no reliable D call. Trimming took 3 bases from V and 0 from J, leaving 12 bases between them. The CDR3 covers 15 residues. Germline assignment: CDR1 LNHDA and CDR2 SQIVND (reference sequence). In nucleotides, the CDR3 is TGTGCCAGTAGTATCAATGGGATATCCTCCTACGAGCAGTACTTC. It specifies CASSINGISSYEQYF. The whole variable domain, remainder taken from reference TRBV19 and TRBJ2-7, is DGGITQSPKYLFRKEGQNVTLSCEQNLNHDAMYWYRQDPGQGLRLIYYSQIVNDFQKGDIAEGYSVSREKKESFPLTVTSAQKNPTAFYLCASSINGISSYEQYFGPGTRLTVT.

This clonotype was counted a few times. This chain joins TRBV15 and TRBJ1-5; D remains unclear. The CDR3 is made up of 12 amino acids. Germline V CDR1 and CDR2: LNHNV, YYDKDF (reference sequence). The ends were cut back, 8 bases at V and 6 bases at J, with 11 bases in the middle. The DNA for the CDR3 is TGTGCCACCGGAAGGCCGGGTCAGCCCCAGCATTTT. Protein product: CATGRPGQPQHF.

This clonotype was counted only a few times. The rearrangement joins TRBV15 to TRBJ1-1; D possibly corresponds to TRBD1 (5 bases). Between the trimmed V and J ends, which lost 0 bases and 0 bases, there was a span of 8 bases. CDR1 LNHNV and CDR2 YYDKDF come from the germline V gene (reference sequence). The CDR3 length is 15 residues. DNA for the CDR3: TGTGCCACCAGCAGAGATAGAGGGGTGAACACTGAAGCTTTCTTT. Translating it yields CATSRDRGVNTEAFF.

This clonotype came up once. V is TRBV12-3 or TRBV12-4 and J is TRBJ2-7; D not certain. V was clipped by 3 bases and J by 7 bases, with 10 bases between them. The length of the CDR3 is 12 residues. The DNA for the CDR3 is TGTGCCAGCAGTTTCGAGGTTAGAGAGCAGTACTTC. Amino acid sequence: CASSFEVREQYF.

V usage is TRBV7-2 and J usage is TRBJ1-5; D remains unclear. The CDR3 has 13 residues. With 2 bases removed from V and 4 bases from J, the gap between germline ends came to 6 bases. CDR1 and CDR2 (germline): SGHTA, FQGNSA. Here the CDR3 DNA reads TGTGCCAGCAGCTTAATAGATAATCAGCCCCAGCATTTT. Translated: CASSLIDNQPQHF.

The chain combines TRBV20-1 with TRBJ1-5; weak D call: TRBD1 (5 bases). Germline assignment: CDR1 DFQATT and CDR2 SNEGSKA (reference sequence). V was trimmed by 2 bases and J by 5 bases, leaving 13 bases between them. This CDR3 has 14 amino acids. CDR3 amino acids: CSARRSGGDQPQHF. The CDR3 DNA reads TGCAGTGCTAGAAGGTCCGGGGGAGATCAGCCCCAGCATTTT.